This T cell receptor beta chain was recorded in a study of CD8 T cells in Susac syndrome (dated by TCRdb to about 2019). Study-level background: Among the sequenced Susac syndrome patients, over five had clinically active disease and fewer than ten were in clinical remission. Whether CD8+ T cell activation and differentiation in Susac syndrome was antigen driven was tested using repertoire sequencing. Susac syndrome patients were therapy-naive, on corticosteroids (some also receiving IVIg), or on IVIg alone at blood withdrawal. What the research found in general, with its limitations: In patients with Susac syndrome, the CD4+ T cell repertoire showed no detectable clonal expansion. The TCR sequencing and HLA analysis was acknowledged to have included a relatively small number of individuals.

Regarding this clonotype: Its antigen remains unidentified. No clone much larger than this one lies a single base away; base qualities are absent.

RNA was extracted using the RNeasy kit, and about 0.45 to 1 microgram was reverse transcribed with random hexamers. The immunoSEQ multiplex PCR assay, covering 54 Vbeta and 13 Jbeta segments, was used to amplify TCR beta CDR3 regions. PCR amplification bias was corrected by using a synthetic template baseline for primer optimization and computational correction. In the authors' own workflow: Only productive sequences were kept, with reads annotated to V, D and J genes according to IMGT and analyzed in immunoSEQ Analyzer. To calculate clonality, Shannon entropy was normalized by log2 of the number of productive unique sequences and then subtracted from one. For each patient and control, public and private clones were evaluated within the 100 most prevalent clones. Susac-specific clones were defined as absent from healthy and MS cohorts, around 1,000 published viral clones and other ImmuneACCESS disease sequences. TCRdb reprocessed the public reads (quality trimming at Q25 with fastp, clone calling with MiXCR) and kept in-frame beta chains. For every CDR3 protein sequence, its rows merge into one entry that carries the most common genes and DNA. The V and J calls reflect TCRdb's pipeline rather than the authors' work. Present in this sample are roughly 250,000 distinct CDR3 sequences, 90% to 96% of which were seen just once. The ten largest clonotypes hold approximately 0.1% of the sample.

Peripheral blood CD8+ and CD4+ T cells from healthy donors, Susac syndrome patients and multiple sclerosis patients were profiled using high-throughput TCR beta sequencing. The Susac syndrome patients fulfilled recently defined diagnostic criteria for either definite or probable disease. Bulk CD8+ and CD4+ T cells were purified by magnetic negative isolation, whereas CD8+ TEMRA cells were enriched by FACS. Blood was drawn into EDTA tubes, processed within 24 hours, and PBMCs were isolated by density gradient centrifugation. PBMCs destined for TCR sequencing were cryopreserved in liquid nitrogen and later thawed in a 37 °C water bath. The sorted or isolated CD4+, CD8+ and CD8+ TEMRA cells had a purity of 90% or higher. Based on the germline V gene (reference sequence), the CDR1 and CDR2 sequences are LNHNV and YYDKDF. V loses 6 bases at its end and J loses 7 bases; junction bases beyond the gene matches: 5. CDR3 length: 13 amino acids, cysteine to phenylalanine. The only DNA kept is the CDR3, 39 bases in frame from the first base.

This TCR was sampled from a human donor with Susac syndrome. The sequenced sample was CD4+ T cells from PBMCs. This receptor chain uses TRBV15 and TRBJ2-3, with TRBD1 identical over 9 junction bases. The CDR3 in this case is CATRATGGYTQYF. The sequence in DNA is TGTGCCACCAGAGCCACAGGGGGCTATACGCAGTATTTT.